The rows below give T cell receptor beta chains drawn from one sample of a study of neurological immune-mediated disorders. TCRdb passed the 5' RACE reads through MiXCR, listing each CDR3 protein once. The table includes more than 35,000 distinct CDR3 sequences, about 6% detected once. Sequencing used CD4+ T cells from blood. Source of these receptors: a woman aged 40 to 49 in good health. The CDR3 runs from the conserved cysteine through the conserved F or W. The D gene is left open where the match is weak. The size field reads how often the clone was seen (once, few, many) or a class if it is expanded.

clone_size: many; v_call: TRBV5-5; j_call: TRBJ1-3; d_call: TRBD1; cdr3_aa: CASSLLTLVGQGGNTIYF; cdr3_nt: TGTGCCAGCAGCTTGCTAACCCTCGTCGGACAGGGCGGAAACACCATATATTTT
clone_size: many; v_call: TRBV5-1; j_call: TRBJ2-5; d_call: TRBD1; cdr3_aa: CATGARGGQETQYF; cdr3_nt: TGCGCCACCGGGGCCAGAGGGGGCCAGGAGACCCAGTACTTC
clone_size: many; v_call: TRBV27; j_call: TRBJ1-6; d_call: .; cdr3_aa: CASGLSGYNSPLHF; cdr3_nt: TGTGCCAGCGGTTTAAGTGGTTATAATTCACCCCTCCACTTT
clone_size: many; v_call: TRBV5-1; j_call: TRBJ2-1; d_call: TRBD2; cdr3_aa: CASSQIGTSGYEQFF; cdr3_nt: TGCGCCAGCAGCCAAATCGGGACTAGCGGGTATGAGCAGTTCTTC
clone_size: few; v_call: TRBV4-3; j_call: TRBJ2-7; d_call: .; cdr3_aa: CASSRRTPDYEQYF; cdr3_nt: TGCGCCAGCAGCCGGAGGACACCCGACTACGAGCAGTACTTC
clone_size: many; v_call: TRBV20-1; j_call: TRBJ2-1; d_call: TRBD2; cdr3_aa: CSANVLAGGEQFF; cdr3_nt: TGCAGTGCGAACGTTCTTGCGGGAGGTGAGCAGTTCTTC
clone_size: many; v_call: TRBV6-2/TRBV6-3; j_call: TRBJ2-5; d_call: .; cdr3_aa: CASGAGSGSETQYF; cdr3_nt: TGTGCCAGCGGGGCAGGGAGTGGGTCGGAGACCCAGTACTTC
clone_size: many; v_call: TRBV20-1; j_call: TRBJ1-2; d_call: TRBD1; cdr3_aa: CSAREDRGGYGYTF; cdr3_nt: TGCAGTGCTAGAGAAGACAGGGGAGGGTATGGCTACACCTTC
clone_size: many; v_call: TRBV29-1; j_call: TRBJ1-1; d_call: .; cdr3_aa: CSVEGNHPEAFF; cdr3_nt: TGCAGCGTAGAAGGGAACCACCCCGAAGCTTTCTTT
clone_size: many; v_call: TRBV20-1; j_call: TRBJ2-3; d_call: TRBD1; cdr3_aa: CSARGDRVGNF; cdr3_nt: TGCAGTGCTAGAGGGGACAGGGTTGGGAATTTT
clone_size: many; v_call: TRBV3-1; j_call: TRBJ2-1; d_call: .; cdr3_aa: CASSHWVPTSPYNEQFF; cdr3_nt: TGTGCCAGCAGCCATTGGGTCCCAACTAGTCCCTACAATGAGCAGTTCTTC
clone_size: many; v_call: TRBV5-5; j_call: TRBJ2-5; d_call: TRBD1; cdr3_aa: CASSGTGWETQYF; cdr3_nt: TGTGCCAGCAGTGGGACAGGGTGGGAGACCCAGTACTTC
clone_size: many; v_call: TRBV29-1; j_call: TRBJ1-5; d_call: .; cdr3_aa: CSVVQGNQPQHF; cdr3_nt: TGCAGCGTTGTACAGGGCAATCAGCCCCAGCATTTT
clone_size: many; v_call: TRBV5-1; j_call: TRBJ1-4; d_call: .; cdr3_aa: CASSLNSRFNEKLFF; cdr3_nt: TGCGCCAGCAGCTTGAATTCGCGCTTTAATGAAAAACTGTTTTTT
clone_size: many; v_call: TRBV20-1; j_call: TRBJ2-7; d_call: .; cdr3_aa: CSATEVSYEQYF; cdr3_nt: TGCAGTGCCACAGAAGTTTCCTACGAGCAGTACTTC
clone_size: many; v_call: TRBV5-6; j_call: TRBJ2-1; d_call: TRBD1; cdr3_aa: CASSPWTGTSYNEQFF; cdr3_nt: TGTGCCAGCAGCCCGTGGACAGGGACCTCCTACAATGAGCAGTTCTTC
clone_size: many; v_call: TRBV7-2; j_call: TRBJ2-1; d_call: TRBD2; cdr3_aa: CASSLVAGNYNEQFF; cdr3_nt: TGTGCCAGCAGCTTAGTAGCGGGAAATTACAATGAGCAGTTCTTC